This TCR beta chain was captured by sequencing in a study of blood T cell repertoires in COVID-19. Study-wide context: The United States, Italy and Spain supplied acute and convalescent COVID-19 samples. Sources were T cells, B-cell-depleted T cells, or PBMCs; the material itself was cDNA or gDNA.

The CDR3 has 15 amino acids. CDR1 and CDR2 from the germline V gene are LNHNV and YYDKDF (reference sequence). Trimming stripped 4 bases from V and 1 base from J, with 11 bases between. In the original analysis: Estimates of nucleated cell counts were drawn from the amplification of reference gene primers. TCRdb's table, derived via immunoSEQ multiplex PCR, lists solely in-frame clones and lacks some. Clone size and V and J calls were adopted from that table, with D and trimming inferred from the DNA. In the table there are 30,000 to 35,000 clones, around 80% of which are singletons. The specimen was peripheral blood. The chain combines TRBV15 with TRBJ1-5; a possible D gene is TRBD1 (6 bases). The receptor's source is a woman aged 60-70 years with acute or convalescent COVID-19. CDR3 sequence: CATSTQGNSNQPQHF. DNA of the CDR3: TGTGCCACCAGCACACAGGGTAACAGCAATCAGCCCCAGCATTTT.